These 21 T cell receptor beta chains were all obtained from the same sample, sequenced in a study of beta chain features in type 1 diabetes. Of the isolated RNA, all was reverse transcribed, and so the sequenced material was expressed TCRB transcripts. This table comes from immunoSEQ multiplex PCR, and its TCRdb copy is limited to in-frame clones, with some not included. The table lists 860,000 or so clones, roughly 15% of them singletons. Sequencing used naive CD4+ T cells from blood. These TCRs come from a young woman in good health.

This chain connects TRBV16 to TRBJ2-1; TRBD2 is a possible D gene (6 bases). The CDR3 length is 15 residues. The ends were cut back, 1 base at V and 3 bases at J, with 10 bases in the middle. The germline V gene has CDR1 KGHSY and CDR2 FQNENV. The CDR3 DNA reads TGTGCCAGCAGCCAATTAGGCGGGGACTACAATGAGCAGTTCTTC. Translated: CASSQLGGDYNEQFF.

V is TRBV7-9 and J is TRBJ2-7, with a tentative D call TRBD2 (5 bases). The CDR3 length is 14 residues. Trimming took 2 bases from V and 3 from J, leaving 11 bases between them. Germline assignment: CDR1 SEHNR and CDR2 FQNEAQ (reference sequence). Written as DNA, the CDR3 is TGTGCCAGCAGCTTATCTCCCGGGATCTACGAGCAGTACTTC. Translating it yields CASSLSPGIYEQYF.

CDR3 sequence (DNA): TGTGCCAGCAGCATAGGCCAGCGAGACAACACCGGGGAGCTGTTTTTT. Protein sequence: CASSIGQRDNTGELFF. The rearrangement links TRBV5-4 to TRBJ2-2; unclear D gene. Germline-derived CDR1 and CDR2 are SGHNT and YYREEE (reference sequence). Trimming pared 4 bases from V and 2 bases from J, leaving 15 bases between. CDR3 length: 16 residues.

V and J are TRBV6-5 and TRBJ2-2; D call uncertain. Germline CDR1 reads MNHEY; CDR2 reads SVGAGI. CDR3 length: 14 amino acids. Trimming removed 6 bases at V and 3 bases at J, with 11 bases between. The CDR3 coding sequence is TGTGCCAGCAGGTTAGGGCTGGACACCGGGGAGCTGTTTTTT. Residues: CASRLGLDTGELFF.

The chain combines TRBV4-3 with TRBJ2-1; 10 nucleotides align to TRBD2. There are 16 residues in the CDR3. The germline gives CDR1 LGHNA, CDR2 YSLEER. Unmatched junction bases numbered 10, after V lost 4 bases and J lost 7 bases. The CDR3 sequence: CASSPAGLATGNEQFF. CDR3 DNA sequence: TGCGCCAGCAGCCCCGCGGGACTAGCGACGGGGAATGAGCAGTTCTTC.

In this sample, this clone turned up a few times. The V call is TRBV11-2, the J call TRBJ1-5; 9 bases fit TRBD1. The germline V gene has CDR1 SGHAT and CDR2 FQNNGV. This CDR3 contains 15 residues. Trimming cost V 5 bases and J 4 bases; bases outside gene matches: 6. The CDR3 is CASSPVGQGNQPQHF. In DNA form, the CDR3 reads TGTGCCAGCAGCCCAGTCGGACAGGGGAATCAGCCCCAGCATTTT.

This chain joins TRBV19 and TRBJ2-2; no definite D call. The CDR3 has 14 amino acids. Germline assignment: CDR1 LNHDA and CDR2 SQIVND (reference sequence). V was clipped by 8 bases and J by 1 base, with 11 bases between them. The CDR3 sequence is CASGRWGNTGELFF. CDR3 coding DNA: TGTGCCAGTGGCCGGTGGGGGAACACCGGGGAGCTGTTTTTT.

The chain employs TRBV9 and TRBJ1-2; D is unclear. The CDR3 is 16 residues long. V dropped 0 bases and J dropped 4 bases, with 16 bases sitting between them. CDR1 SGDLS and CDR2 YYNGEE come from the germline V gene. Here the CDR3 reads CASSVGEAWQAYGYTF. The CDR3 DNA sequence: TGTGCCAGCAGCGTAGGCGAGGCTTGGCAGGCCTATGGCTACACCTTC.

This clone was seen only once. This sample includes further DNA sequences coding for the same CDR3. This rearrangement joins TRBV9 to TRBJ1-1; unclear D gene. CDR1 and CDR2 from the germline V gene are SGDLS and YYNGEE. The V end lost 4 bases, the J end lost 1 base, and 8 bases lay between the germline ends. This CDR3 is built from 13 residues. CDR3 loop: CASSSRQNTEAFF. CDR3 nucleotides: TGTGCCAGCAGCAGCCGACAGAACACTGAAGCTTTCTTT.

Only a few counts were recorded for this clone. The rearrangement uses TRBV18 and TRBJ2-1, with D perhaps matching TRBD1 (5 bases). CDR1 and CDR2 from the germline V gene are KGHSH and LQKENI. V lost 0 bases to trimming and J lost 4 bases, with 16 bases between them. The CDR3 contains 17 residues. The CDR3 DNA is TGTGCCAGCTCACCACCTGAAGGTGGGGCTCGGTACAATGAGCAGTTCTTC. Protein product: CASSPPEGGARYNEQFF.

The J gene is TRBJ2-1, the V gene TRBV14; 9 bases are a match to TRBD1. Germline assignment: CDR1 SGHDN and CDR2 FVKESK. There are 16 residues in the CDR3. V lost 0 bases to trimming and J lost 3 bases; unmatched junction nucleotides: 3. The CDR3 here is CASSQEGTGNYNEQFF. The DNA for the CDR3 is TGTGCCAGCAGCCAAGAGGGGACAGGGAACTACAATGAGCAGTTCTTC.

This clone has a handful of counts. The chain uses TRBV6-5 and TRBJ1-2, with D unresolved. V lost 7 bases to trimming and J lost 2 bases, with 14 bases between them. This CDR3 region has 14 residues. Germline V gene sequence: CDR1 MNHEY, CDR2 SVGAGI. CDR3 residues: CASTSLYANYGYTF. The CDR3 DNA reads TGTGCCAGCACCTCCCTCTACGCGAACTATGGCTACACCTTC.

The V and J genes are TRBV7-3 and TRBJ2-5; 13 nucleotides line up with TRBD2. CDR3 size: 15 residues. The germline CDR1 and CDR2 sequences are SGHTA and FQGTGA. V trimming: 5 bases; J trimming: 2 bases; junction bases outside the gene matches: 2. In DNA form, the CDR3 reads TGTGCCAGCAGCCCGGGACTAGCGGGGCAAGAGACCCAGTACTTC. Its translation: CASSPGLAGQETQYF.

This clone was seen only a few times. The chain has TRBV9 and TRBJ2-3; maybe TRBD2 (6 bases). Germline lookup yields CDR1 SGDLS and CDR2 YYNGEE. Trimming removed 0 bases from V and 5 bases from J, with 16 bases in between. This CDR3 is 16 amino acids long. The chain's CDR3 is CASSVDSGSVLDTQYF. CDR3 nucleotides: TGTGCCAGCAGCGTAGATTCCGGGAGTGTCCTAGATACGCAGTATTTT.

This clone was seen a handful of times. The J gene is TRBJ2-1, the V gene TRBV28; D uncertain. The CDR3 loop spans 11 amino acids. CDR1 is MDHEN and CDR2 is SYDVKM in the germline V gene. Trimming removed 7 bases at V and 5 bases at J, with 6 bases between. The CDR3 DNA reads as TGTGCCAGCATGTCTGACAATGAGCAGTTCTTC. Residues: CASMSDNEQFF.

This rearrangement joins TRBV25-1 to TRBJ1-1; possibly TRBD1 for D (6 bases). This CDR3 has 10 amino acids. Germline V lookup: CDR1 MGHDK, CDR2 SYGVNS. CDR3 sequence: CFRGWTEAFF. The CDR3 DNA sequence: TGTTTCAGGGGATGGACTGAAGCTTTCTTT.

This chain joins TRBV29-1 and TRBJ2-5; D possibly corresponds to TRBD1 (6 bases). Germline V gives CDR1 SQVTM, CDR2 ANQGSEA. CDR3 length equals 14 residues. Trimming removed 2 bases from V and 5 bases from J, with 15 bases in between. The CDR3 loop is CSVERSSGVETQYF. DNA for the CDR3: TGCAGCGTTGAAAGGAGCTCAGGGGTGGAGACCCAGTACTTC.

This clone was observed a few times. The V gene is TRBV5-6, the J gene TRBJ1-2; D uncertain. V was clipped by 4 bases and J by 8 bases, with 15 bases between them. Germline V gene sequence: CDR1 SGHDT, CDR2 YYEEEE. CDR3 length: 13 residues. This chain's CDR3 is CASSPSERGGYTF. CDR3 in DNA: TGTGCCAGCAGCCCGTCGGAGCGTGGCGGCTACACCTTC. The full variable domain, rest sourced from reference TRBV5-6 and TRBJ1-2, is DAGVTQSPTHLIKTRGQQVTLRCSPKSGHDTVSWYQQALGQGPQFIFQYYEEEERQRGNFPDRFSGHQFPNYSSELNVNALLLGDSALYLCASSPSERGGYTFGSGTRLTVV.

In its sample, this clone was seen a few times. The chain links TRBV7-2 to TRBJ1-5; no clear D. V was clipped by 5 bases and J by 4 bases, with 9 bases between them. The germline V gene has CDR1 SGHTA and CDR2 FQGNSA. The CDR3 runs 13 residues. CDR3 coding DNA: TGTGCCAGCAGCGCTCGGGGAAATCAGCCCCAGCATTTT. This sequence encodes CASSARGNQPQHF.

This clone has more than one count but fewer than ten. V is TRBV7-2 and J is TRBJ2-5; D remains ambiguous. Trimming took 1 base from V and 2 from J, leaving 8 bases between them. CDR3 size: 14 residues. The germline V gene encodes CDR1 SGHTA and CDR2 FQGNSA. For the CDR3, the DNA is TGTGCCAGCAGCTTAGACCTTTTTCAAGAGACCCAGTACTTC. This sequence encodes CASSLDLFQETQYF.

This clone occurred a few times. This CDR3 is CAAPGADPYEQYF. The CDR3 region has the DNA TGTGCCGCCCCTGGAGCGGATCCCTACGAGCAGTACTTC. V gene TRBV19 combines with J gene TRBJ2-7, with D maybe TRBD2 (5 bases). Germline-derived CDR1 and CDR2 are LNHDA and SQIVND (reference sequence). The CDR3 runs 13 residues. The V and J ends lost 11 bases and 2 bases respectively, with 16 bases between them.